The rows below give T cell receptor beta chains drawn from one sample of a study of T cells after yellow fever vaccination. TCRdb fed the 5' RACE reads into MiXCR, producing one record per CDR3 protein. The sample carries some 240,000 distinct CDR3 sequences, roughly 5.2% recorded once. This specimen was CD4+ T cells sorted from PBMCs, taken on the day of the yellow fever booster vaccination. The origin of the receptors is a man younger than 35 who received the YFV17D yellow fever vaccine. CDR3s include the opening cysteine and the closing phenylalanine or tryptophan. D genes are given only for firm matches. The size field is filled for only some rows; it gives once, few, many or a size class.

clone_size | d_call | j_call | cdr3_length | v_call | cdr3_nt | cdr3_aa
many | - | TRBJ2-5 | 14 | TRBV6-2/TRBV6-3 | TGTGCCAGCAGTTACTCGAGCGGGCAAGAGACCCAGTACTTC | CASSYSSGQETQYF
- | - | TRBJ2-2 | 16 | TRBV10-3 | TGTGCCATCAGTGAAACGACAGGAAAGAACACCGGGGAGCTGTTTTTT | CAISETTGKNTGELFF
- | TRBD1 | TRBJ1-3 | 13 | TRBV6-5 | TGTGCCAGCAGTTCAGGGGGGCGAAACACCATATATTTT | CASSSGGRNTIYF
many | TRBD1 | TRBJ1-2 | 14 | TRBV6-6 | TGTGCCAGCAGTCTCGGACAGGGGGCCCCTGGCTACACCTTC | CASSLGQGAPGYTF
many | TRBD2 | TRBJ2-3 | 15 | TRBV3-1 | TGTGCCAGCAGCCCTCGTGGCGGGGGTCCAGATACGCAGTATTTT | CASSPRGGGPDTQYF
- | TRBD1 | TRBJ2-2 | 13 | TRBV7-9 | TGTGCCAGACCGACAGGGGGCTTCGGGGAGCTGTTTTTT | CARPTGGFGELFF
many | - | TRBJ1-1 | 11 | TRBV7-2 | TGTGCCAGCAGGCTCGAAGAGGGGGCTTTCTTT | CASRLEEGAFF
many | - | TRBJ2-1 | 8 | TRBV29-1 | TGCAGCGCTAATGAGCAGTTCTTC | CSANEQFF
- | - | TRBJ2-7 | 16 | TRBV27 | TGTGCCAGCAGTTCTCCTTACTCTGGCGGGACCTACGAGCAGTACTTC | CASSSPYSGGTYEQYF
many | - | TRBJ2-3 | 15 | TRBV4-1 | TGCGCCAGCAGCCAAGAAGTTGTCGGATCCCTTCCGCAGTATTTT | CASSQEVVGSLPQYF
- | TRBD1 | TRBJ2-7 | 15 | TRBV2 | TGTGCCAGCAGTGAGGGACAGGGGGCCACCTACGAGCAGTACTTC | CASSEGQGATYEQYF
many | TRBD2 | TRBJ2-1 | 15 | TRBV10-1 | TGCGCCAGCAACCCGGGACTAGCTTCCTCCCATGAGCAGTTCTTC | CASNPGLASSHEQFF
few | - | TRBJ2-2 | 16 | TRBV5-1 | TGCGCCAGCAGCTTGGTCCCAGGGGAGGGGACCGGGGAGCTGTTTTTT | CASSLVPGEGTGELFF
many | - | TRBJ1-1 | 15 | TRBV20-1 | TGCAGTGCTAGACCCTTAGGAGGGAGACCGGCTGAAGCTTTCTTT | CSARPLGGRPAEAFF
few | - | TRBJ2-3 | 16 | TRBV27 | TGTGCCAGCAGTTTTCTCCGGGGCTCAGTGTTACATACGCAGTATTTT | CASSFLRGSVLHTQYF
- | TRBD1 | TRBJ2-7 | 13 | TRBV10-3 | TGTGCCATCAGTGGGACAGGGAGGAACGAGCAGTACTTC | CAISGTGRNEQYF
many | - | TRBJ1-1 | 14 | TRBV6-5 | TGTGCCAGCAGTTACTCGGGGGGGCGTACTGAAGCTTTCTTT | CASSYSGGRTEAFF
- | - | TRBJ1-2 | 13 | TRBV5-6 | TGTGCCAGCAGCCCTGGCCTATCCTATGGCTACACCTTC | CASSPGLSYGYTF
many | - | TRBJ1-2 | 13 | TRBV15 | TGTGCCACCAGCAGAGATGAAAGCTATGGCTACACCTTC | CATSRDESYGYTF
- | TRBD2 | TRBJ2-1 | 18 | TRBV4-1 | TGCGCCAGCAGCCAGCTCGACCTCGGACTAGCGGGGGGCAATGAGCAGTTCTTC | CASSQLDLGLAGGNEQFF
- | TRBD2 | TRBJ2-1 | 17 | TRBV4-3 | TGCGCCAGCAGCCAAGTGGCGGCGGGGGGGCCAAAGAATGAGCAGTTCTTC | CASSQVAAGGPKNEQFF
- | - | TRBJ1-1 | 14 | TRBV20-1 | TGCAGTGCTCAAAGCTCATCTGTTGGCGGTGAAGCTTTCTTT | CSAQSSSVGGEAFF
few | - | TRBJ1-5 | 14 | TRBV6-6 | TGTGCCAGCAGGGCGGTCCCCGGAGATCAGCCCCAGCATTTT | CASRAVPGDQPQHF
- | TRBD1 | TRBJ2-7 | 13 | TRBV11-1 | TGTGCCAGCAGCTTGACTTTGGACAGGGAGCAGTACTTC | CASSLTLDREQYF
- | - | TRBJ2-7 | 16 | TRBV7-2 | TGTGCCAGCAGCTTAAGTTCCTTAAAGGGGCTCTACGAGCAGTACTTC | CASSLSSLKGLYEQYF
many | TRBD1 | TRBJ1-5 | 19 | TRBV4-3 | TGCGCCAGCAGCCAAGAATTCGGCCGCGACAGGGGTTTGGATCAGCCCCAGCATTTT | CASSQEFGRDRGLDQPQHF